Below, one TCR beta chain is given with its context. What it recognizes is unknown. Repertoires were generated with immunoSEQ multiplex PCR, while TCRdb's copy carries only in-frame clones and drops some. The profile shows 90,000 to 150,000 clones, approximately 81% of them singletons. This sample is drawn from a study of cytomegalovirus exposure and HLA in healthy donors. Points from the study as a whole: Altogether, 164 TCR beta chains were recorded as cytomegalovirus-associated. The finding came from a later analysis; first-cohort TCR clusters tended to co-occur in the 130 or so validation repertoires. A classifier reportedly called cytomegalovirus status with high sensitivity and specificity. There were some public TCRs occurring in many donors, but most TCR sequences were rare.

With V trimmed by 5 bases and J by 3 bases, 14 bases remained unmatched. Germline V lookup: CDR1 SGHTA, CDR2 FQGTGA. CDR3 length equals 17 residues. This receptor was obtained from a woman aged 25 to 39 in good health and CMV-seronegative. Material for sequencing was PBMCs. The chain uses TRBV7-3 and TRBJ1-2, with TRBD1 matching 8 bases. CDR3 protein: CASSRGTGWRIHYGYTF. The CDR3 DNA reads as TGTGCCAGCAGCCGGGGGACAGGTTGGAGGATCCACTATGGCTACACCTTC.